This T cell receptor (beta chain) was observed in a study of blood T cells in healthy people across ages. The CDR3 totals 14 residues. The germline V gene has CDR1 MNHEY and CDR2 SMNVEV (reference sequence). Alongside a J-beta primer mix, a sample-barcoded 5' primer served in a second PCR lasting about 7 to 11 cycles. Using its own MiXCR run on the 5' RACE reads, TCRdb lists one record per CDR3 protein. In the table there are 450,000 to 650,000 distinct CDR3 sequences, under 30% of which are singletons. This sample also appeared in a second study, on T cells of mothers and their children.

The chain has TRBV27 and TRBJ2-5; D unclear. Judging by the DNA end, TRBJ2-7 fits better; the J call may be wrong. The TCR sequence derives from a boy between 5 and 17 years old in good health. Input material: blood. This CDR3 reads CASTSGGLSAEQYF. DNA of the CDR3: TGTGCCAGCACCTCGGGCGGCCTGAGCGCCGAGCAGTACTTC.